A single sample gave rise to the 26 T cell receptor beta chains below, sequenced in a study of blood T cells in healthy people across ages. A second PCR, run for roughly 7 to 12 cycles, used a sample-barcoded 5' primer plus a J-beta primer mix. TCRdb independently ran MiXCR on the 5' RACE reads; one entry per CDR3 protein. Here the sample spans about 1.1 million distinct CDR3 sequences, 35% to 40% being singletons. Sequenced input: blood. Source of these receptors: a man aged 18 to 29 in good health.

This clonotype was seen many times. The rearrangement joins TRBV12-3 or TRBV12-4 to TRBJ2-7, with 7 bases identical to TRBD2. Trimming cost V 3 bases and J 3 bases; bases outside gene matches: 2. This CDR3 is built from 13 residues. The CDR3 region has the DNA TGTGCCAGCAGTTTGTTAGCGGGCTACGAGCAGTACTTC. Protein: CASSLLAGYEQYF.

This clonotype was detected only a few times. The chain has TRBV7-9 and TRBJ2-1; perhaps TRBD2 as D (5 bases). Germline assignment: CDR1 SEHNR and CDR2 FQNEAQ (reference sequence). V gave up 5 bases and J gave up 2 bases, with 13 bases separating them. The CDR3 runs to 15 residues. The CDR3 bases are TGTGCCAGCAGCGTCCCTCGGAGGCCCTACAATGAGCAGTTCTTC. Its protein is CASSVPRRPYNEQFF.

The V gene is TRBV10-3, the J gene TRBJ1-1; D remains unclear. V was pared by 3 bases and J by 3 bases, with 14 bases between. Germline V gives CDR1 ENHRY, CDR2 SYGVKD. CDR3 size: 15 residues. Here the CDR3 DNA reads TGTGCCATCAGTGACCACGACGCGGAGTACACTGAAGCTTTCTTT. Translating gives CAISDHDAEYTEAFF.

This clonotype was picked up a small number of times. The chain is built from TRBV4-3 and TRBJ1-2; TRBD1 agrees at 7 bases. Per the germline V gene, CDR1 is LGHNA and CDR2 is YSLEER. Germline trimming cut 2 bases from V and 5 bases from J; bases unmatched to any gene: 5. CDR3 length: 14 amino acids. For the CDR3, the DNA is TGCGCCAGCAGCCAACAAGACAGGGAATATGGCTACACCTTC. It codes for CASSQQDREYGYTF.

This clonotype was seen a handful of times. The chain couples TRBV2 to TRBJ2-6, with 7 bases that match TRBD1. This CDR3 has 16 residues. Trimming took 7 bases from V and 0 from J; bases not matched to a gene: 6. Germline assignment: CDR1 SNHLY and CDR2 FYNNEI. The CDR3, as DNA: TGTGCCAGCATTGGGACAGTAATCTCTGGGGCCAACGTCCTGACTTTC. Residues: CASIGTVISGANVLTF. The whole variable domain, remainder taken from reference TRBV2 and TRBJ2-6, is EPEVTQTPSHQVTQMGQEVILRCVPISNHLYFYWYRQILGQKVEFLVSFYNNEISEKSEIFDDQFSVERPDGSNFTLKIRSTKLEDSAMYFCASIGTVISGANVLTFGAGSRLTVL.

V and J are TRBV6-2 or TRBV6-3 and TRBJ2-3; D possibly corresponds to TRBD1 (5 bases). Germline V gene data show CDR1 as MNHEY and CDR2 as SVGEGT. V was clipped by 6 bases and J by 2 bases, with 18 bases between them. CDR3 length: 16 amino acids. CDR3 protein: CASRTLRGRDTDTQYF. Here the CDR3 DNA reads TGTGCCAGCAGGACCCTAAGGGGTAGGGACACAGATACGCAGTATTTT.

V and J are TRBV20-1 and TRBJ2-7; TRBD2 might be the D (6 bases). V shed 3 bases and J shed 10 bases, with 25 bases lying between them. The CDR3 loop spans 15 amino acids. Germline values: CDR1 DFQATT, CDR2 SNEGSKA (reference sequence). CDR3 in DNA: TGCAGTGCTAGCGCTTCGGGACTCCTTCGGGTGGTCCAGTACTTC. It translates to CSASASGLLRVVQYF.

In this sample, this clonotype turned up a few times. The V and J genes are TRBV7-2 and TRBJ1-6, with D perhaps TRBD1 (6 bases). This CDR3 contains 14 residues. Germline V gene data show CDR1 as SGHTA and CDR2 as FQGNSA. Trimming took off 5 bases at V and 9 bases at J, with 14 bases between the two ends. The chain's CDR3 is CASSPGQYGSPLHF. The CDR3 DNA sequence: TGTGCCAGCAGCCCTGGACAGTACGGTTCACCCCTCCACTTT.

The genes are TRBV27 and TRBJ1-5, with TRBD1 matching over 10 bases. Germline V gene sequence: CDR1 MNHEY, CDR2 SMNVEV (reference sequence). V gave up 3 bases and J gave up 7 bases; unmatched junction bases: 9. The CDR3 spans 16 residues. CDR3 residues: CASSFLGTGAGQPQHF. The CDR3 nucleotides read TGTGCCAGCAGTTTCTTGGGGACAGGGGCTGGGCAGCCCCAGCATTTT.

This clonotype was detected only a few times. CDR3 in amino acids: CASSLTPGQGFDDGYTF. The CDR3 nucleotides read TGTGCCAGCAGTCTAACTCCGGGACAGGGGTTCGATGATGGCTACACCTTC. The chain combines TRBV2 with TRBJ1-2, with TRBD1 matching over 10 bases. With V trimmed by 5 bases and J by 6 bases, 15 bases remained unmatched. CDR1 SNHLY and CDR2 FYNNEI come from the germline V gene. There are 17 residues in the CDR3.

The rearrangement uses TRBV20-1 and TRBJ2-5; 7 nucleotides agree with TRBD2. The CDR3 contains 12 residues. From germline, CDR1 is DFQATT and CDR2 SNEGSKA (reference sequence). The J segment lost 9 bases and the V segment lost 7 bases, leaving 11 bases of the junction unmatched. Written as DNA, the CDR3 is TGCAGTGAAATTCGGGGGGAGCCGCCCCAGTACTTC. Its protein product is CSEIRGEPPQYF.

The V gene is TRBV4-1, the J gene TRBJ1-4; D might be TRBD1 (5 bases). Germline values: CDR1 MGHRA, CDR2 YSYEKL. This CDR3 region has 17 residues. Between the trimmed V and J ends, which lost 1 base and 7 bases, there was a span of 19 bases. The CDR3 protein is CASSQAPTQGLTEKLFF. CDR3 coding DNA: TGCGCCAGCAGCCAAGCCCCCACCCAGGGTCTAACTGAAAAACTGTTTTTT.

The rearrangement links TRBV5-1 to TRBJ2-1, with D tentatively TRBD1 (6 bases). The CDR3 has 15 amino acids. CDR1 and CDR2 (germline): SGHRS, YFSETQ. V was cut by 0 bases and J by 6 bases, with 13 bases left in between. The CDR3 nucleotides are TGCGCCAGCAGCTTGGAGGTCACAGGGCCCAATGAGCAGTTCTTC. Its translation: CASSLEVTGPNEQFF.

V and J are TRBV4-1 and TRBJ1-2; a possible D gene is TRBD1 (6 bases). The V gene's germline CDR1 is MGHRA and CDR2 YSYEKL. The germline V and J ends were trimmed by 2 bases and 2 bases, with 9 bases remaining between them. CDR3 length equals 14 residues. The CDR3 protein is CASSQTGRNYGYTF. CDR3 sequence (DNA): TGCGCCAGCAGCCAAACAGGGAGAAACTATGGCTACACCTTC.

In this sample, this clonotype turned up a few times. V usage is TRBV7-8 and J usage is TRBJ2-7; TRBD2 agrees at 7 bases. V shed 5 bases and J 1 base; nucleotides not matched to a gene: 14. The germline CDR1 and CDR2 sequences are SGHVS and FQNEAQ. This CDR3 region has 17 residues. CDR3 region: CASSPSIRTRISYEQYF. CDR3 nucleotide sequence: TGTGCCAGCAGCCCAAGCATTAGGACTAGGATTTCCTACGAGCAGTACTTC.

The chain joins TRBV28 to TRBJ1-2, with a weak D call TRBD1 (6 bases). The CDR3 has 14 amino acids. Trimming stripped 7 bases from V and 2 bases from J, with 14 bases between. Germline V gene lookup returns CDR1 MDHEN and CDR2 SYDVKM. This chain's CDR3 is CASKETGENYGYTF. The CDR3 nucleotides are TGTGCCAGCAAGGAGACAGGAGAAAACTATGGCTACACCTTC.

In its sample, this clonotype was seen a few times. J is TRBJ2-5 and V is TRBV11-2, with D possibly matching TRBD2 (6 bases). Trimming took 0 bases from V and 3 from J, leaving 14 bases between them. The germline V gene has CDR1 SGHAT and CDR2 FQNNGV. This CDR3 comprises 16 residues. The CDR3 DNA is TGTGCCAGCAGCTTAGAAATTAGCGGATTAAAAGAGACCCAGTACTTC. It yields the protein CASSLEISGLKETQYF.

The rearrangement links TRBV4-2 to TRBJ1-6, with TRBD1 as a possible D gene (6 bases). This CDR3 contains 15 residues. Germline CDR1 LGHNA, CDR2 YNFKEQ. Trimming left V 0 bases short and J 10 bases short, with 13 bases between. CDR3 in DNA: TGTGCCAGCAGCCAAGACCTGGACAGAGGCTCACCCCTCCACTTT. Encoded protein: CASSQDLDRGSPLHF.

The chain uses TRBV12-3 or TRBV12-4 and TRBJ2-7, with no clear D. The CDR3 consists of 14 residues. The V and J ends lost 6 bases and 7 bases respectively, with 19 bases between them. The DNA of the CDR3 is TGTGCCAGCAGCCTCCCTCCCTCGGTAGGTGAGCAGTACTTC. Translated: CASSLPPSVGEQYF.

The genes are TRBV11-2 and TRBJ2-6, with D unclear. Trimming took 4 bases from V and 3 from J, leaving 13 bases between them. In germline, CDR1 is SGHAT, CDR2 FQNNGV. This CDR3 region has 16 residues. CDR3 residues: CASSWSSDVGANVLTF. In nucleotides, the CDR3 is TGTGCCAGCAGCTGGTCTTCAGACGTTGGGGCCAACGTCCTGACTTTC.

This chain uses TRBV12-3 or TRBV12-4 with TRBJ2-1; D uncertain. V lost 5 bases, J lost 4 bases, and 9 bases lay in between. This CDR3 spans 13 amino acids. Written as DNA, the CDR3 is TGTGCCAGCAGTGCCGTTCAATACAATGAGCAGTTCTTC. It yields the protein CASSAVQYNEQFF.

This clonotype came up a few times. The V gene is TRBV9, the J gene TRBJ1-4, with D hard to call. The CDR3 contains 14 residues. The V end was cut by 0 bases, the J end by 3 bases, with 6 bases between. From germline, CDR1 is SGDLS and CDR2 YYNGEE. The DNA of the CDR3 is TGTGCCAGCAGCGTAGATACGGCTAATGAAAAACTGTTTTTT. It encodes CASSVDTANEKLFF.

The rearrangement uses TRBV12-3 or TRBV12-4 and TRBJ1-2; the D is unclear. CDR3 length equals 11 residues. V shed 11 bases and J shed 5 bases, with 12 bases lying between them. In DNA, the CDR3 is TGTGCCGCAGGAACAGCGTATGGCTACACCTTC. This translates into CAAGTAYGYTF.

This clonotype was seen more than once but under ten times. This sequence joins TRBV20-1 and TRBJ1-2; 7 positions match TRBD1. With V trimmed by 5 bases and J by 2 bases, 8 bases remained unmatched. There are 14 residues in the CDR3. The germline V gene encodes CDR1 DFQATT and CDR2 SNEGSKA (reference sequence). CDR3 region: CSAANQGGNYGYTF. CDR3 nucleotide sequence: TGCAGTGCTGCCAACCAGGGGGGGAACTATGGCTACACCTTC.

As DNA, the CDR3 is TGTGCCAGCAGCCGGCGGCAATTTAATCAGCCCCAGCATTTT. Translated: CASSRRQFNQPQHF. This rearrangement joins TRBV5-6 to TRBJ1-5, with D uncertain. V lost 4 bases to trimming and J lost 4 bases, with 12 bases between them. The CDR3 consists of 14 residues. Germline V gene lookup returns CDR1 SGHDT and CDR2 YYEEEE.

The genes are TRBV20-1 and TRBJ1-2, with D possibly TRBD1 on 5 matching bases. Germline V CDR1 and CDR2: DFQATT, SNEGSKA (reference sequence). Deletions cut 0 bases from V and 1 base from J, with 12 bases between. CDR3 length equals 15 residues. CDR3 in DNA: TGCAGTGCTAGAGAAACGGGACGGGATAACTATGGCTACACCTTC. This codes for CSARETGRDNYGYTF.